A single sample gave rise to the 14 T cell receptor beta chains below, sequenced in a study of blood T cells in healthy people across ages. Then a second PCR, running about 6 to 12 cycles, was carried out with a sample-barcoded 5' primer and a J-beta primer mix. TCRdb itself ran the 5' RACE reads through MiXCR, one entry per CDR3 protein. The sample includes approximately 730,000 distinct CDR3 sequences, 40% to 45% of them seen just once. Source material: blood. The receptors come from a woman in her fifties or sixties in good health.

The CDR3 reads CSVEIHGRNEKLFF. The CDR3 DNA reads TGCAGCGTTGAAATCCACGGACGTAATGAAAAACTGTTTTTT. J is TRBJ1-4 and V is TRBV29-1, with unresolved D. V was shortened by 2 bases and J by 4 bases, with 11 bases between the two germline ends. Per the germline V gene, CDR1 is SQVTM and CDR2 is ANQGSEA. The CDR3 is 14 amino acids.

This clonotype was counted a few times. V usage is TRBV12-3 or TRBV12-4 and J usage is TRBJ2-7; 8 bases line up with TRBD2. The CDR3 has 16 amino acids. With 3 bases clipped from V and 3 bases from J, the junction kept 10 bases outside the gene matches. The chain's CDR3 is CASSFGAGGPFYEQYF. CDR3 in DNA: TGTGCCAGCAGTTTTGGGGCGGGAGGACCTTTCTACGAGCAGTACTTC.

This chain connects TRBV3-1 to TRBJ2-5, with D possibly being TRBD1 or TRBD2 (6 bases each). This CDR3 has 15 residues. Trimming left V 5 bases short and J 5 bases short, with 18 bases between. The germline CDR1 and CDR2 sequences are LGHDT and YNNKEL (reference sequence). CDR3 protein: CASSSLGGSRETQYF. The CDR3 DNA sequence: TGTGCCAGCAGCTCCCTGGGGGGCTCCAGGGAGACCCAGTACTTC.

Ten or more counts support this clonotype. The chain joins TRBV12-3 or TRBV12-4 to TRBJ2-4; tentative D call: TRBD2 (6 bases). The ends were cut back, 6 bases at V and 3 bases at J, with 9 bases in the middle. This CDR3 comprises 13 residues. The CDR3 nucleotides are TGTGCCAGCAGGTGGGGGGACAAAAACATTCAGTACTTC. Its translation: CASRWGDKNIQYF.

This clonotype showed up just a few times. V is TRBV3-1 and J is TRBJ2-7; D possibly corresponds to TRBD1 (6 bases). Germline CDR1 reads LGHDT; CDR2 reads YNNKEL (reference sequence). Trimming stripped 11 bases from V and 3 bases from J, with 17 bases between. This CDR3 region has 13 residues. The CDR3 spells CACRKTGNYEQYF. The CDR3 nucleotides are TGTGCCTGCCGAAAAACAGGGAACTACGAGCAGTACTTC.

This clonotype was counted a few times. V gene TRBV28 combines with J gene TRBJ2-7; D uncertain. CDR3 length: 14 amino acids. V was cut by 2 bases and J by 3 bases, with 11 bases left in between. Germline CDR1 reads MDHEN; CDR2 reads SYDVKM. CDR3 amino acids: CASSLGDRFYEQYF. CDR3 nucleotides: TGTGCCAGCAGTTTAGGGGATAGGTTCTACGAGCAGTACTTC.

This rearrangement joins TRBV18 to TRBJ2-1; 7 bases match TRBD2. Trimming took 4 bases from V and 5 from J; bases not matched to a gene: 2. CDR1 is KGHSH and CDR2 is LQKENI in the germline V gene. The CDR3 is 13 amino acids. This CDR3 reads CASSQGTNNEQFF. CDR3 coding DNA: TGTGCCAGCTCACAGGGGACTAACAATGAGCAGTTCTTC.

About this clonotype itself: Since a much larger clone is just one base distant, this may be a read error. The chain joins TRBV4-2 to TRBJ2-4; 9 bases are shared with TRBD2. Germline loops: CDR1 LGHNA, CDR2 YNFKEQ. The CDR3 covers 15 residues. CDR3: CASGHRLAGENIQYF. DNA of the CDR3: TGTGCCAGCGGCCACCGATTAGCGGGAGAAAACATTCAGTACTTC.

The sample holds a few counts of this clonotype. The V call is TRBV3-1, the J call TRBJ2-3; 9 bases line up with TRBD1. The CDR3 sequence is 15 residues long. The V gene end was trimmed by 1 base and the J gene end by 2 bases; junction bases not matched to a gene: 1. CDR1 and CDR2 from the germline V gene are LGHDT and YNNKEL (reference sequence). The CDR3 here is CASSQGTGVTDTQYF. CDR3 sequence (DNA): TGTGCCAGCAGCCAAGGGACAGGGGTCACAGATACGCAGTATTTT.

This clonotype was found a few times. J is TRBJ2-7 and V is TRBV3-1; D unresolved. Germline values: CDR1 LGHDT, CDR2 YNNKEL (reference sequence). The V end lost 4 bases, the J end lost 6 bases, and 16 bases lay between the germline ends. CDR3 size: 14 residues. Here the CDR3 DNA reads TGTGCCAGCAGCCCCTTGGACGTAGGAATCGAGCAGTACTTC. Its protein is CASSPLDVGIEQYF.

This clonotype was observed a few times. V and J are TRBV6-5 and TRBJ1-2; D gene unclear. Germline CDR1 is MNHEY and CDR2 is SVGAGI. The CDR3 runs to 13 residues. V was trimmed by 2 bases and J by 3 bases, leaving 7 bases between them. CDR3: CASSYGDHYGYTF. CDR3 DNA: TGTGCCAGCAGTTACGGGGATCACTATGGCTACACCTTC.

Concerning this clonotype itself: One end of the junction fails to match germline, which may point to a read error. The J gene is TRBJ2-5, the V gene TRBV20-1; unclear D gene. The CDR3 contains 13 residues. CDR1 is DFQATT, CDR2 SNEGSKA, per germline (reference sequence). CDR3 sequence reads: CSALRKSAFNQYF. The DNA for the CDR3 is TGTAGTGCTCTAAGGAAGTCCGCCTTCAATCAGTACTTC.

V is TRBV5-1 and J is TRBJ1-4; D unclear. Trimming took 0 bases from V and 7 from J, leaving 13 bases between them. The CDR3 has 15 amino acids. From germline, CDR1 is SGHRS and CDR2 YFSETQ. This CDR3 reads CASSLGEMEGEKLFF. CDR3 DNA: TGCGCCAGCAGCTTGGGGGAAATGGAGGGTGAAAAACTGTTTTTT.

The chain uses TRBV29-1 and TRBJ2-4; no reliable D call. V shed 6 bases and J shed 1 base, with 10 bases lying between them. Germline V lookup: CDR1 SQVTM, CDR2 ANQGSEA. The CDR3 is made up of 13 amino acids. The DNA of the CDR3 is TGCAGCGTCGCCATTAGGGCCAAAAACATTCAGTACTTC. This translates into CSVAIRAKNIQYF.